Shown below are 31 T cell receptor beta chains from a single sample sequenced in a study of tumor-infiltrating lymphocytes in primary liver carcinoma. Synthesis of TCR beta cDNA was carried out from 500 ng total RNA with a constant-region primer. Slightly modified ARM-PCR, run as three nested multiplex PCR rounds, produced the TCR beta libraries. TRBV1-TRBV30 forward primers and a C-beta reverse primer were used in the first two PCR rounds, which each ran for around 10 cycles. TCRdb re-called the multiplex PCR reads with MiXCR, one entry per CDR3 protein. The data contain about 92,000 distinct CDR3 sequences, less than 70% of them singletons. Co-extraction of both nucleic acids (RNA and DNA) used about 20-34 mg of unsorted bulk tissue. Sequencing was carried out using tumor-adjacent normal liver tissue. Receptors originate from a man between 35 and 55 years old with primary liver carcinoma and hepatitis B virus infection.

Note on this clonotype: A read error is possible here, since a much larger clone lies one base away. V is TRBV10-3 and J is TRBJ2-3; D is possibly TRBD2 (6 bases). The CDR3 sequence is 14 residues long. Germline lookup yields CDR1 ENHRY and CDR2 SYGVKD. The CDR3 region has the DNA TGTGCCATCACTGAGAGCGGGAGCACAGATACGCAGTATTTT. Translated, it gives CAITESGSTDTQYF.

The CDR3 DNA reads as TGTGCCAGCAGCCAAGTCAGTGTGGGAGTGACCCAGTACTTC. Its protein product is CASSQVSVGVTQYF. V and J are TRBV11-2 and TRBJ2-5; D might be TRBD2 (5 bases). Germline V CDR1 and CDR2: SGHAT, FQNNGV. This CDR3 contains 14 residues. The V gene lost 5 bases and the J gene lost 7 bases, with 17 bases spanning the gap.

On this clonotype itself: At one end the junction does not follow the germline gene, possibly because of a read error. J is TRBJ2-1 and V is TRBV11-3; the D is unclear. The CDR3 length is 12 residues. Germline CDR1 and CDR2: SGHNT and YENEEA. The chain's CDR3 is CASILVTQEQFF. CDR3 coding DNA: TGTGCCAGCATCTTAGTAACTCAGGAGCAGTTCTTC.

Concerning this clonotype: No conserved phenylalanine or tryptophan is present at the end of the CDR3, so a read error is the likely explanation. The chain couples TRBV11-2 to TRBJ2-2; D is undetermined. This CDR3 is 16 amino acids long. CDR1 is SGHAT, CDR2 FQNNGV, per germline. The CDR3 protein is CTSSSSGIANTGELFY. DNA for the CDR3: TGTACCAGCAGCTCGAGTGGCATAGCGAACACCGGGGAGCTGTTTTAT.

With regard to this clonotype: The final CDR3 position lacks the conserved phenylalanine or tryptophan, pointing to a likely read error. The V gene is TRBV7-8, the J gene TRBJ2-1, with TRBD2 matching over 7 bases. V lost 6 bases to trimming and J lost 10 bases; unmatched junction nucleotides: 15. The CDR3 is 15 amino acids. Germline CDR1 and CDR2: SGHVS and FQNEAQ. CDR3 residues: CASRPSGSSLGEQFL. The CDR3 nucleotides read TGTGCCAGCAGGCCTAGCGGTTCCTCTCTCGGGGAGCAGTTCCTA.

Regarding this clonotype: This sequence may be a read error, since a much larger clone differs from it by one base. The chain has TRBV29-1 and TRBJ2-5; the D gene is possibly TRBD1 (6 bases). V was trimmed by 6 bases and J by 7 bases, leaving 21 bases between them. The CDR3 spans 14 residues. Per the germline V gene, CDR1 is SQVTM and CDR2 is ANQGSEA. In DNA, the CDR3 is TGCAGCGTCGAAAACCCAGGGGTTGAAACGACCCAGTACTTC. It yields the protein CSVENPGVETTQYF.

In this sample, this clonotype turned up a few times. Its ends do not fully match the called genes, so a read error is possible. The chain recombines TRBV28 with TRBJ2-5; D ambiguous. CDR1 and CDR2 from the germline V gene are MDHEN and SYDVKM. This CDR3 has 15 residues. The CDR3 here is CVSSILRPLQETQYF. CDR3 coding DNA: TGTGTCAGCAGTATACTCCGGCCCCTCCAAGAAACCCAGTACTTC.

To note about this clonotype: Since the CDR3 does not end with the conserved phenylalanine or tryptophan, this likely comes from a read error. The chain uses TRBV5-1 and TRBJ2-5; no clear D gene. Germline V gene sequence: CDR1 SGHRS, CDR2 YFSETQ. This CDR3 has 14 amino acids. V was clipped by 4 bases and J by 3 bases, with 13 bases between them. The CDR3 DNA reads as TGCGCCAGCAGCCGGACCTTATCGGAAGAGACCCAGTACTTA. Encoded protein: CASSRTLSEETQYL.

This clonotype was found a few times. V usage is TRBV14 and J usage is TRBJ2-2, with a tentative D call TRBD1 (5 bases). V was shortened by 0 bases and J by 2 bases, with 16 bases between the two germline ends. This CDR3 comprises 18 residues. Germline CDR1 and CDR2: SGHDN and FVKESK. The CDR3 coding sequence is TGTGCCAGCAGCCAAGATTCAAGCAGGGTAGCTAACACCGGGGAGCTGTTTTTT. The encoded protein is CASSQDSSRVANTGELFF.

This sequence joins TRBV5-1 and TRBJ2-7; 8 nucleotides match TRBD1. The junction had 10 bases not matched to a gene; V was cut back by 2 bases and J by 6 bases. Per the germline V gene, CDR1 is SGHRS and CDR2 is YFSETQ. The length of the CDR3 is 15 residues. In DNA form, the CDR3 reads TGCGCCAGCAGCTTAACCGGGACAGGTTCGGTCGAGCAGTACTTC. It yields the protein CASSLTGTGSVEQYF.

This clonotype was seen a few times. This sequence joins TRBV28 and TRBJ1-2; 8 bases map to TRBD1. Germline CDR1 is MDHEN and CDR2 is SYDVKM. CDR3 size: 13 residues. The trim removed 5 bases at V and 4 bases at J, leaving 3 bases unmatched. The CDR3 nucleotides are TGTGCCAGCAGTACTGGACAGGGCTATGGCTACACCTTC. Translating it yields CASSTGQGYGYTF.

This clonotype ranks as medium-sized. V is TRBV29-1 and J is TRBJ1-2, with unresolved D. This CDR3 comprises 13 residues. Germline V gene sequence: CDR1 SQVTM, CDR2 ANQGSEA. V was trimmed by 6 bases and J by 2 bases, leaving 13 bases between them. CDR3 residues: CSVVLTQNYGYTF. The CDR3 DNA is TGCAGCGTCGTTCTGACCCAAAACTATGGCTACACCTTC.

This clonotype has just a few counts. This chain joins TRBV24-1 and TRBJ2-1; TRBD1 aligns across 8 bases. Trimming at V came to 5 bases and at J to 0 bases, leaving 5 bases not matched to a gene. This CDR3 has 16 amino acids. Germline loops: CDR1 KGHDR, CDR2 SFDVKD. The chain's CDR3 is CATSALTGASYNEQFF. Here the CDR3 DNA reads TGTGCCACCAGTGCCCTGACAGGGGCCTCCTACAATGAGCAGTTCTTC.

The V gene is TRBV29-1, the J gene TRBJ2-4, with D tentatively TRBD1 (5 bases). Germline V lookup: CDR1 SQVTM, CDR2 ANQGSEA. The CDR3 contains 16 residues. As DNA, the CDR3 is TGCAACCCGAACCCCGACAGCACAAGAGCCAAAAACATTCAGTACTTC. This codes for CNPNPDSTRAKNIQYF.

Worth noting for this clonotype: A read error may explain this, as a much larger clone is one base away. The chain links TRBV5-5 to TRBJ2-1, with 9 bases matching TRBD2. The CDR3 has 14 amino acids. Germline V gene sequence: CDR1 SGHKS, CDR2 YYEKEE (reference sequence). V shed 5 bases, J shed 9 bases, and the junction held 9 bases outside the gene matches. CDR3 amino acids: CASSQSSGRGEQFF. The CDR3 bases are TGTGCCAGCAGTCAGAGTAGCGGGAGAGGTGAGCAGTTCTTC.

The chain couples TRBV11-2 to TRBJ2-7; D not resolved. Germline assignment: CDR1 SGHAT and CDR2 FQNNGV. The CDR3 has 14 residues. Deletions cut 10 bases from V and 3 bases from J, with 19 bases between. The CDR3 reads CANTLEYGDYEQYF. CDR3 nucleotides: TGTGCCAACACCCTAGAATATGGGGACTACGAGCAGTACTTC.

Comment on this clonotype: This may stem from a read error, because a much larger clone lies one nucleotide away. CDR3 region: CASSLNQEETQYF. Written as DNA, the CDR3 is TGTGCCAGCAGCTTAAACCAGGAGGAGACCCAGTACTTC. The V gene is TRBV7-9, the J gene TRBJ2-5; D not resolved. Trimming left V 2 bases short and J 5 bases short, with 9 bases between. Germline CDR1 and CDR2: SEHNR and FQNEAQ (reference sequence). The CDR3 spans 13 residues.

With regard to this clonotype: A much larger clone sits a single nucleotide away, making a read error possible. The chain has TRBV29-1 and TRBJ1-1, with D unclear. V gave up 1 base and J gave up 1 base, with 13 bases separating them. Germline V gene sequence: CDR1 SQVTM, CDR2 ANQGSEA. The CDR3 is made up of 15 amino acids. CDR3: CSVEGCFSSNTEAFF. For the CDR3, the DNA is TGCAGCGTTGAAGGCTGTTTTTCGTCGAACACTGAAGCTTTCTTT.

About this clonotype: A much larger clone lies a single base off, so this may be a read error. Since the CDR3 does not end with the conserved phenylalanine or tryptophan, this likely comes from a read error. The chain combines TRBV6-2 or TRBV6-3 with TRBJ2-1; D possibly uses TRBD1 or TRBD2 (6 bases each). The CDR3 runs 14 residues. CDR1 and CDR2 (germline): MNHEY, SVGEGT. The ends were cut back, 6 bases at V and 7 bases at J, with 16 bases in the middle. The CDR3 region has the DNA TGTGCCAGCAGAGGAGGGGGGACGGGGAATGAGCAGTTCCTC. Its translation is CASRGGGTGNEQFL.

As concerns this clonotype: Possible read error: a much larger clone is one base away. The chain has TRBV7-8 and TRBJ1-1; 8 bases map to TRBD1. This CDR3 region has 15 residues. Germline V gene lookup returns CDR1 SGHVS and CDR2 FQNEAQ. Written as DNA, the CDR3 is TGTGTCAGCAGCTCCGGCAGGGGGCTTGGAACTGAAGCTTTCTTT. It codes for CVSSSGRGLGTEAFF.

The chain links TRBV2 to TRBJ2-4, with D perhaps TRBD1 (6 bases). The CDR3 runs to 14 residues. CDR1 and CDR2 from the germline V gene are SNHLY and FYNNEI. Between the trimmed V and J ends, which lost 7 bases and 5 bases, there was a span of 15 bases. CDR3 residues: CASNPENRENIQYF. Here the CDR3 DNA reads TGTGCCAGCAACCCAGAGAACAGGGAAAACATTCAGTACTTC.

Worth noting for this clonotype: A much bigger clone sits one base away, suggesting this may be a read error. This chain uses TRBV10-2 with TRBJ2-7, with 10 positions matching TRBD1. The CDR3 runs to 15 residues. Germline V gene data show CDR1 as WSHSY and CDR2 as SAAADI. DNA for the CDR3: TGCGTCAGCTCCCCCCCGGGACAGGGGATCTACGAGCAGTACTTC. This gives the protein CVSSPPGQGIYEQYF.

With regard to this clonotype: A much larger clone is a single base away; this may be a read error. The rearrangement uses TRBV30 and TRBJ2-3; D remains unclear. The CDR3 contains 12 residues. From germline, CDR1 is GTSNPN and CDR2 SVGIG (reference sequence). The germline V and J ends were trimmed by 4 bases and 4 bases, with 9 bases remaining between them. DNA of the CDR3: TGTGCCTGGATCCCAAATCCAGATACGCAGTATTTT. It specifies CAWIPNPDTQYF.

This clonotype showed up just a few times. The genes are TRBV2 and TRBJ1-5; D might be TRBD1 (6 bases). This CDR3 has 13 amino acids. Germline CDR1 and CDR2: SNHLY and FYNNEI. V was cut by 5 bases and J by 7 bases, with 12 bases left in between. The CDR3 loop reads CASSLQGNQPQHF. The CDR3 DNA follows: TGTGCCAGCAGTCTACAGGGAAACCAGCCCCAGCATTTT.

About this clonotype: Possible read error: a much larger clone is one base away. The rearrangement uses TRBV6-1 and TRBJ1-2, with TRBD1 matching over 7 bases. The CDR3 is 16 residues long. Germline CDR1 is MNHNS and CDR2 is SASEGT. Unmatched junction bases numbered 10, after V lost 2 bases and J lost 4 bases. The CDR3 bases are TGTGCCAGCAGTGAACTGACAGGGAATACCGCCTATGGCTACACCTTC. This sequence encodes CASSELTGNTAYGYTF.

In the case of this clonotype: The junction departs from the called germline gene at one end, perhaps through a read error. The rearrangement links TRBV11-1 to TRBJ2-1, with 10 bases fitting TRBD2. This CDR3 is built from 15 residues. Germline-derived CDR1 and CDR2 are SGHAT and FQDESV (reference sequence). The CDR3: CVSSSWTSGFDEQFF. CDR3 DNA sequence: TGTGTCAGCAGCTCATGGACTAGCGGATTCGATGAGCAGTTCTTC.

For this clonotype: Just one base apart from a much larger clone, this may be a read error. The V gene is TRBV6-5, the J gene TRBJ1-1, with a tentative D call TRBD1 (5 bases). Germline V gives CDR1 MNHEY, CDR2 SVGAGI. The CDR3 spans 17 residues. V was shortened by 0 bases and J by 7 bases, with 21 bases between the two germline ends. CDR3 protein: CASSYSHIRAWGDEAFF. The DNA of the CDR3 is TGTGCCAGCAGTTACTCGCACATTCGGGCTTGGGGGGATGAAGCTTTCTTT.

Remarks on this clonotype: A clone one base away is much larger, so this may be a read error. The chain couples TRBV2 to TRBJ2-7; no clear D. This CDR3 spans 12 amino acids. Trimming removed 4 bases from V and 4 bases from J, with 8 bases in between. The germline CDR1 and CDR2 sequences are SNHLY and FYNNEI. Here the CDR3 DNA reads TGTGCCAGCAGTGGGATGGATTACGAGCAGTACTTC. It translates to CASSGMDYEQYF.

Only one count was recorded for this clonotype. A single base separates this from a much larger clone, so it may be a read error. The chain employs TRBV10-3 and TRBJ2-5; 8 bases match TRBD2. Germline-derived CDR1 and CDR2 are ENHRY and SYGVKD. CDR3 size: 14 residues. CDR3: CATATSGPGETRYF. As DNA, the CDR3 is TGTGCCACCGCTACTAGCGGACCAGGGGAGACCCGGTACTTC.

This clonotype was seen just once. Being one base from a much bigger clone, this may be a read error. The V call is TRBV10-1, the J call TRBJ2-1; D unresolved. The germline V gene has CDR1 WNHNN and CDR2 SYGVQD (reference sequence). The CDR3 has 14 residues. V lost 0 bases and J lost 5, with 8 bases in between. CDR3 region: CASSESHRHNEQFF. In DNA form, the CDR3 reads TGCGCCAGCAGTGAGTCACATCGACACAATGAGCAGTTCTTC.

Details on this clonotype: An end of the junction differs from the germline gene, which may be a read error. The chain joins TRBV4-2 to TRBJ2-7, with a tentative D call TRBD1 (5 bases). Germline CDR1 and CDR2: LGHNA and YNFKEQ. The CDR3 sequence is 15 residues long. DNA for the CDR3: TGTACCAGCAGCCAAGGTGATAGGGGTGTCTACGAGCAGTACTTC. Encoded protein: CTSSQGDRGVYEQYF.